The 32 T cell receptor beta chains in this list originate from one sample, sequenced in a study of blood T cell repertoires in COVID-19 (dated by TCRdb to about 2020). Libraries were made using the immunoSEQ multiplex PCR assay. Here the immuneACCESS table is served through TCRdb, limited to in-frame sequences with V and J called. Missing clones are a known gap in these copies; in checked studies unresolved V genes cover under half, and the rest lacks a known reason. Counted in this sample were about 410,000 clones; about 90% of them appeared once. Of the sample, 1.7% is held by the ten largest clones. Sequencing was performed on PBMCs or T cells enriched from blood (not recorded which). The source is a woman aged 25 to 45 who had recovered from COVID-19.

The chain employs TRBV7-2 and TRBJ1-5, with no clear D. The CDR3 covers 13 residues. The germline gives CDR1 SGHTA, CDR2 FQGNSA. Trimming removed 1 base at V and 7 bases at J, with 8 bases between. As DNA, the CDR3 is TGTGCCAGCAGCTTAGGCCAACTGCAGCCCCAGCATTTT. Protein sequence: CASSLGQLQPQHF.

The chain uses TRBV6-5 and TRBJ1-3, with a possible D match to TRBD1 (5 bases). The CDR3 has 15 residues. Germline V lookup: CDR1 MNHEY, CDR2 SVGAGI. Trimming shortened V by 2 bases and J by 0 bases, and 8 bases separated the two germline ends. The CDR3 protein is CASSYGGDSGNTIYF. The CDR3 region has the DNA TGTGCCAGCAGTTACGGGGGGGACTCTGGAAACACCATATATTTT.

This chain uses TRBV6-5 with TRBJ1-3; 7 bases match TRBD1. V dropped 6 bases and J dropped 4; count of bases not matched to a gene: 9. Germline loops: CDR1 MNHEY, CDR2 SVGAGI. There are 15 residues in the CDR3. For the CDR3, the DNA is TGTGCCAGCAGGGTCAACAGGGGTGGAGGAAACACCATATATTTT. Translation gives CASRVNRGGGNTIYF.

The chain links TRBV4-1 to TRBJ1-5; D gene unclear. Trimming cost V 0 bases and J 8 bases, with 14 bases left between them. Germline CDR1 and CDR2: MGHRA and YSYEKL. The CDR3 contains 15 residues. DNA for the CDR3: TGCGCCAGCAGCCAAGATGGATCAAGAGCGGAGCCCCAGCATTTT. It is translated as CASSQDGSRAEPQHF.

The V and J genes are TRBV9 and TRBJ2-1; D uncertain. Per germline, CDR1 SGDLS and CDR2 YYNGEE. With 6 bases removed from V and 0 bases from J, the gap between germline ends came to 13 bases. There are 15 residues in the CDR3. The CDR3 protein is CASTPSAPSYNEQFF. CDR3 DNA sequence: TGTGCCAGCACGCCGAGCGCCCCCTCCTACAATGAGCAGTTCTTC.

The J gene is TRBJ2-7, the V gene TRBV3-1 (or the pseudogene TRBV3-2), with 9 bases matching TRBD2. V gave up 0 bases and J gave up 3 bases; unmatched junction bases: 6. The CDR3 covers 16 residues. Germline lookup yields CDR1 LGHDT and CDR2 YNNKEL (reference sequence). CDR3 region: CASSQEIATSGYEQYF. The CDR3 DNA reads TGTGCCAGCAGCCAAGAAATCGCGACTAGCGGCTACGAGCAGTACTTC.

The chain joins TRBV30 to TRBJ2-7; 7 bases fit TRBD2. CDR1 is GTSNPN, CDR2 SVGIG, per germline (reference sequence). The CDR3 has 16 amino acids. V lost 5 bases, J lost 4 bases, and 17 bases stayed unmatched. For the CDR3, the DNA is TGTGCCTGGGGCGGGGCGGGGGTCTGGGGCTCTTACGAGCAGTACTTC. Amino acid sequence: CAWGGAGVWGSYEQYF.

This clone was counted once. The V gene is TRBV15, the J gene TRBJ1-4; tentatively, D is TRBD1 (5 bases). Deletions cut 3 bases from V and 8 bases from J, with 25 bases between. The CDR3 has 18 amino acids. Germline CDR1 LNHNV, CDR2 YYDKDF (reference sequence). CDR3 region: CATSRAGRSSGGWEKLFF. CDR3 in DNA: TGTGCCACCAGCAGGGCTGGTCGTTCTTCTGGGGGGTGGGAAAAACTGTTTTTT.

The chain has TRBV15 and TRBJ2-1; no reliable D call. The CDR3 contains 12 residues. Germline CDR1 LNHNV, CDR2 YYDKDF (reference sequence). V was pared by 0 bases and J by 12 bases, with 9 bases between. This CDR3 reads CATSRDRQVQFF. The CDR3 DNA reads TGTGCCACCAGCAGAGATAGGCAGGTGCAGTTCTTC.

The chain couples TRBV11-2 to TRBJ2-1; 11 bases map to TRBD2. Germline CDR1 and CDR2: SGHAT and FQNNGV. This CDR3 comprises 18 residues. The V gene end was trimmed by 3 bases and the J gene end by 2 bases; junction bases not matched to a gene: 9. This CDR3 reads CASSFSGLAVGAYNEQFF. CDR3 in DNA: TGTGCCAGCAGCTTTTCGGGACTAGCGGTCGGAGCCTACAATGAGCAGTTCTTC. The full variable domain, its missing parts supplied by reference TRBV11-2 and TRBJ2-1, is EAGVAQSPRYKIIEKRQSVAFWCNPISGHATLYWYQQILGQGPKLLIQFQNNGVVDDSQLPKDRFSAERLKGVDSTLKIQPAKLEDSAVYLCASSFSGLAVGAYNEQFFGPGTRLTVL.

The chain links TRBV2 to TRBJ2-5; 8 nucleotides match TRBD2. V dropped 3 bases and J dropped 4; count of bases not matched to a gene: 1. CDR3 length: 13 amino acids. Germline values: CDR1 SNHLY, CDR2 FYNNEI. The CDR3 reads CASSDLAGETQYF. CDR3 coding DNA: TGTGCCAGCAGTGATCTAGCGGGAGAGACCCAGTACTTC.

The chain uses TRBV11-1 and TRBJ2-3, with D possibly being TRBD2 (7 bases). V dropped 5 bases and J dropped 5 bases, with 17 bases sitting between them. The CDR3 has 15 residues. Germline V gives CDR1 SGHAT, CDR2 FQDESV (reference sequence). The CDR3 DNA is TGTGCCAGCAGCCCTTCTCGGGGGGCGCGAGATACGCAGTATTTT. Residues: CASSPSRGARDTQYF. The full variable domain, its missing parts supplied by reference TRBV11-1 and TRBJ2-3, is EAEVAQSPRYKITEKSQAVAFWCDPISGHATLYWYRQILGQGPELLVQFQDESVVDDSQLPKDRFSAERLKGVDSTLKIQPAELGDSAMYLCASSPSRGARDTQYFGPGTRLTVL.

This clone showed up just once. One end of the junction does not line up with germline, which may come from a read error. The DNA of the CDR3 is TGTGCCAGCAGTTTAAGGCTCGAGCGGTACTTC. Translated, it gives CASSLRLERYF. The chain carries TRBV28 and TRBJ2-7; D ambiguous. Germline V gene data show CDR1 as MDHEN and CDR2 as SYDVKM. The CDR3 is made up of 11 amino acids.

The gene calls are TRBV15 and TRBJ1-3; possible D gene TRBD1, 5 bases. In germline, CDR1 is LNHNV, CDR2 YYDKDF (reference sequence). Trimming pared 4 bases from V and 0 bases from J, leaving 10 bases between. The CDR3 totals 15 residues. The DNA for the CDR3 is TGTGCCACCAGCACACCGACAGCCTCTGGAAACACCATATATTTT. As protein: CATSTPTASGNTIYF. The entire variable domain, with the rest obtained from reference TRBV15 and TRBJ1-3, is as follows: DAMVIQNPRYQVTQFGKPVTLSCSQTLNHNVMYWYQQKSSQAPKLLFHYYDKDFNNEADTPDNFQSRRPNTSFCFLDIRSPGLGDTAMYLCATSTPTASGNTIYFGEGSWLTVV.

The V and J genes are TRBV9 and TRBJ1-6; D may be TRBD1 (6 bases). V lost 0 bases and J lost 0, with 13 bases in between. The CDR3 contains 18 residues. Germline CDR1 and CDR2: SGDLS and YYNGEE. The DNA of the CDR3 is TGTGCCAGCAGCGTAGAGCTTCAGGACAGCTCCTATAATTCACCCCTCCACTTT. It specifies CASSVELQDSSYNSPLHF.

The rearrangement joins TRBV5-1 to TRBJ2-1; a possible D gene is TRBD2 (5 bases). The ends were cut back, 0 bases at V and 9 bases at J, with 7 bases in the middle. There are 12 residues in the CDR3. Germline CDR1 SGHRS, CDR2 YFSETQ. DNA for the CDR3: TGCGCCAGCAGCTTGGCAGAGGGTGAGCAGTTCTTC. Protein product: CASSLAEGEQFF.

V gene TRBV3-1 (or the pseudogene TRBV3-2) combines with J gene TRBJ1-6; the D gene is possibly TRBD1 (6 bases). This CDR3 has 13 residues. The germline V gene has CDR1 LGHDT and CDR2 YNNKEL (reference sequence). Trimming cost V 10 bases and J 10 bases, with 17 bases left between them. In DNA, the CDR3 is TGTGCCACGAAGGCAGGGGCCCGATCACCCCTCCACTTT. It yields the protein CATKAGARSPLHF.

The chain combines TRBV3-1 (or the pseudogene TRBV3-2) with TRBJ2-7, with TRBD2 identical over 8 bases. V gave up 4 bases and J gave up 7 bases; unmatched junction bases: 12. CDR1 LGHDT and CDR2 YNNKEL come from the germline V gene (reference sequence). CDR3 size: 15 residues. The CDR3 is CASSRGSGSTGEQYF. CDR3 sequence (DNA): TGTGCCAGCAGCCGGGGGAGCGGGAGTACGGGGGAGCAGTACTTC.

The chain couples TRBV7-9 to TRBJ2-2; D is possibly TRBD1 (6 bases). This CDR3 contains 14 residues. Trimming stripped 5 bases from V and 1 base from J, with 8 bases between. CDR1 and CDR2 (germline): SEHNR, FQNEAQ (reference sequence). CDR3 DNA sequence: TGTGCCAGCAGCCCGGGACAGAACACCGGGGAGCTGTTTTTT. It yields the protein CASSPGQNTGELFF.

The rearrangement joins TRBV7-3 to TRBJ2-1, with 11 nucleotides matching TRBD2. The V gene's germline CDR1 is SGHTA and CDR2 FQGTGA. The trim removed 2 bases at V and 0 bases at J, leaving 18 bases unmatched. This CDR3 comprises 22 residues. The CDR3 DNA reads TGTGCCAGCAGCTTACCCCGCCGCGCCGGGACTAGCGGAAGGAGCTCCTACAATGAGCAGTTCTTC. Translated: CASSLPRRAGTSGRSSYNEQFF.

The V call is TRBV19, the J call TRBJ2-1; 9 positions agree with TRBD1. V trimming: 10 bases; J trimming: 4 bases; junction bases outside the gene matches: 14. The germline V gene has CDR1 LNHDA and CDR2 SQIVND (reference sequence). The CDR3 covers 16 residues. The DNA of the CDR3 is TGTGCCATCAAGACCACCGGGACAGGGACTTACAATGAGCAGTTCTTC. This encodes CAIKTTGTGTYNEQFF.

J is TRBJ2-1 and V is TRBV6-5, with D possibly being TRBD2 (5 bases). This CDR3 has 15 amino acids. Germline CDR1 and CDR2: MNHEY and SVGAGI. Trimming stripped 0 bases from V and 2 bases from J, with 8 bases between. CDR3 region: CASSYSRDAYNEQFF. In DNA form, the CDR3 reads TGTGCCAGCAGTTACTCGAGGGATGCCTACAATGAGCAGTTCTTC.

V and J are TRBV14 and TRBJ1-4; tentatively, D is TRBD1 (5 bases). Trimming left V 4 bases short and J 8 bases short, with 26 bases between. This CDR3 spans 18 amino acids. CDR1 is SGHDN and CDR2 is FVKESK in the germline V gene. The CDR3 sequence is CASSLLRQSGVRGEKLFF. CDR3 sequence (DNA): TGTGCCAGCAGCCTCCTCAGACAGTCGGGAGTGCGAGGAGAAAAACTGTTTTTT. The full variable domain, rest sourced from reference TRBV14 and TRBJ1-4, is EAGVTQFPSHSVIEKGQTVTLRCDPISGHDNLYWYRRVMGKEIKFLLHFVKESKQDESGMPNNRFLAERTGGTYSTLKVQPAELEDSGVYFCASSLLRQSGVRGEKLFFGSGTQLSVL.

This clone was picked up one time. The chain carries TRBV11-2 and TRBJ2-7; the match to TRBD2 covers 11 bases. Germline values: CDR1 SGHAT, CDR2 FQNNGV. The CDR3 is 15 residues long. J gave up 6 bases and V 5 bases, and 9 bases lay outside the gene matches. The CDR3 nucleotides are TGTGCCAGCAGCCCACTAGCGGGAGCATTGGGCGAGCAGTACTTC. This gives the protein CASSPLAGALGEQYF.

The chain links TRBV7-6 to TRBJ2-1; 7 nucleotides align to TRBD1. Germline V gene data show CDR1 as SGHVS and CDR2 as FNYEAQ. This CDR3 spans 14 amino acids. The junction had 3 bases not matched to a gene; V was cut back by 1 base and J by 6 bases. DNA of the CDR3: TGTGCCAGCAGCTTAGGGGACAGCCTCAATGAGCAGTTCTTC. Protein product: CASSLGDSLNEQFF. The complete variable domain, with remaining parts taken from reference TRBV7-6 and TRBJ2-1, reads GAGVSQSPRYKVTKRGQDVALRCDPISGHVSLYWYRQALGQGPEFLTYFNYEAQQDKSGLPNDRFSAERPEGSISTLTIQRTEQRDSAMYRCASSLGDSLNEQFFGPGTRLTVL.

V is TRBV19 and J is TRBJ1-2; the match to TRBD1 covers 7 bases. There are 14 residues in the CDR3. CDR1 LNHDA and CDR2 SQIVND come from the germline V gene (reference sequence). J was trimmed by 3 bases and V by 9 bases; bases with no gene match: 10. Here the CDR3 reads CASKGQANYYGYTF. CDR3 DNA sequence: TGTGCCAGCAAAGGACAGGCTAACTACTATGGCTACACCTTC.

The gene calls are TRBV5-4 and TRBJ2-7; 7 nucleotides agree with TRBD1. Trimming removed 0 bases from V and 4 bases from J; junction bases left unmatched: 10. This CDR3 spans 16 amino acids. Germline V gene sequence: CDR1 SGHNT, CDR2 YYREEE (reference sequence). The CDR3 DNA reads TGTGCCAGCAGCTTGGGGCAGGGGGTCGGGATTTACGAGCAGTACTTC. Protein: CASSLGQGVGIYEQYF.

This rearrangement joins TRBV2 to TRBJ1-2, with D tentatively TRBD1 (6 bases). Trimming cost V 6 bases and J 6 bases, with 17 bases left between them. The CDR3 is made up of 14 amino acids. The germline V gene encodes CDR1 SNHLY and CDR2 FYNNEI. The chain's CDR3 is CASSDRTALNGYTF. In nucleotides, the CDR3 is TGTGCCAGCAGCGATAGGACAGCCCTAAATGGCTACACCTTC.

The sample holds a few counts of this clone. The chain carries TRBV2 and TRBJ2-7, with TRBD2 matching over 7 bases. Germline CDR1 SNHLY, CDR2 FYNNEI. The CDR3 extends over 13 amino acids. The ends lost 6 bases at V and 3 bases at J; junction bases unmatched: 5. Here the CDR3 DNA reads TGTGCCAGCAGGTCAGGGACTATCTACGAGCAGTACTTC. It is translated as CASRSGTIYEQYF.

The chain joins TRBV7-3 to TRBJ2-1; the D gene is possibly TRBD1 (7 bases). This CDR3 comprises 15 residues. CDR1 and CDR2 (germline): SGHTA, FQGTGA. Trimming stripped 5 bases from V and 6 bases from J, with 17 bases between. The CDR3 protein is CASSAKTGDSNEQFF. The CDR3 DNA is TGTGCCAGCAGCGCTAAAACGGGGGACAGCAATGAGCAGTTCTTC.

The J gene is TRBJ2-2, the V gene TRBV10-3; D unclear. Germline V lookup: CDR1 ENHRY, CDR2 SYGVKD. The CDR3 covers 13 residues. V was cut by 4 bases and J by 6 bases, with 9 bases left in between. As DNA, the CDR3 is TGTGCCATCAGTGGGAGCTCTCCCGGGGAGCTGTTTTTT. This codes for CAISGSSPGELFF.

CDR3 sequence reads: CASLRGSNQPQHF. The CDR3 DNA is TGTGCCAGCCTCAGGGGAAGCAATCAGCCCCAGCATTTT. This sequence joins TRBV12-3 or TRBV12-4 and TRBJ1-5; a possible D gene is TRBD1 (6 bases). The CDR3 is made up of 13 amino acids. V was pared by 8 bases and J by 1 base, with 9 bases between.